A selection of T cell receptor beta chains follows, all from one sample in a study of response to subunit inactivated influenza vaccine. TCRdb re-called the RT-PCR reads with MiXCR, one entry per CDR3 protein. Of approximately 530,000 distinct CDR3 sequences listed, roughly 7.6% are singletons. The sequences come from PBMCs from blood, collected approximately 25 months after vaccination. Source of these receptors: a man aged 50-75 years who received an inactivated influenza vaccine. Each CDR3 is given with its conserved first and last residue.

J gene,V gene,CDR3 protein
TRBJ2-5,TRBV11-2,CASSPSAGAETQYF
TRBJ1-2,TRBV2,CASSVNAGANYGYTF
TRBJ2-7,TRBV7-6,CASSLVLGLTSYEQYF
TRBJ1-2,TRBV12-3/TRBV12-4,CASSLDGRRTNYGYTF
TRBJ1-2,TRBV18,CASSIQGRDGYTF
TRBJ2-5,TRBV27,CASSLRWAAQETQYF
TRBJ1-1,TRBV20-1,CSARDQGSSEAFF
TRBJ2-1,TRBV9,CASSVASGLRSEQFF
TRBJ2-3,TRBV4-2,CASSQNWQGASDTQYF
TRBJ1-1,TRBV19,CASRWTGEPMNTEAFF
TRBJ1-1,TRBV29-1,CSVTRTVTEAFF
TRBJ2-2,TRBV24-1,CATSDVPNPRTATGELFF
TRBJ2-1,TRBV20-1,CSATGPDSYNEQFF
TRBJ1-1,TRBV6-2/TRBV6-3,CASSRATGTGGTEAFF
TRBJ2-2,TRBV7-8,CASSLVLLGTGELFF
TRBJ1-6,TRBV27,CASSLGVFNSPLHF
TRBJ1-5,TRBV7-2,CASSLVGDPNQPQHF
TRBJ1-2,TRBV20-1,CSAPKSANYGYTF
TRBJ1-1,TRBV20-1,CRGGGSNTEAFF
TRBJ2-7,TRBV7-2,CASSLDRRVPIF
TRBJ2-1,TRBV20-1,CSARSLAGSVDEQFF
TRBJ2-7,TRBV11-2,CASSIGASGSDEQYF
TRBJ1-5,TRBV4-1,CASSARDPRNQPQHF
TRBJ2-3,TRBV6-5,CASSSSDTADTQYF
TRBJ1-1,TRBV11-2,CASSLDRGLAEAFF
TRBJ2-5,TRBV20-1,CSALRLAGDQETQYF
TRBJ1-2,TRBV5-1,CASSLVGLSSYTF
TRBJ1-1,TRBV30,CAWSAAMNTEAFF
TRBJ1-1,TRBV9,CARIRGTNTEAFF
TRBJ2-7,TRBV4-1,CASSQVEGFQAEQYF
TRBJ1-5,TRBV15,CATSRDPNQPQHF
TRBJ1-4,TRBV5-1,CASSLRDRGKLFF
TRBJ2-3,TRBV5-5,CASSWGDRVERDTQYF
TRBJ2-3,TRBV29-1,CSVTQGKDTQYF
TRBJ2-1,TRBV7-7,CASSSRLAHEQFF
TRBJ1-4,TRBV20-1,CSAHTGTANEKLFF